These T cell receptor beta chains were read from a single sample in a study of blood T cell repertoires in COVID-19. Generated by immunoSEQ multiplex PCR, the TCRdb table keeps only in-frame clones and is missing some. Of around 250,000 clones in the sample, around nine tenths are singletons; the top ten hold roughly 4%. The sequencing sample was made of PBMCs or T cells enriched from blood (not recorded which). The receptors were sampled from a woman aged 25 to 39 who had recovered from COVID-19. CDR3s include the opening cysteine and the closing phenylalanine or tryptophan. A D gene is named only where the DNA matches it firmly. Some rows have no size entry. The others give once, few or many, or a class for an expanded clone.

14	.	TRBV9	.	TRBJ2-3	TGTGCCAGCAGCGGACTAGAGCGCACAGATACGCAGTATTTT	CASSGLERTDTQYF
16	.	TRBV6-2/TRBV6-3	.	TRBJ2-4	TGTGCCAGCAGTTACTACTCCGGGACACTAGAAAACATTCAGTACTTC	CASSYYSGTLENIQYF
13	.	TRBV27	.	TRBJ2-1	TGTGCCAGCAGCCCCAGGGATAGGGATGAGCAGTTCTTC	CASSPRDRDEQFF
12	.	TRBV28	.	TRBJ1-5	TGTGCCAGCTGTCAGAGCAATCAGCCCCAGCATTTT	CASCQSNQPQHF
15	TRBD1	TRBV19	.	TRBJ2-5	TGTGCCAGTAGTTCCCGCCGGGACAGGGAGCGCACCCAGTACTTC	CASSSRRDRERTQYF
13	TRBD1	TRBV24-1	.	TRBJ1-2	TGTGCCACCAGTGAGGACAGGGTCGACGGCTACACCTTC	CATSEDRVDGYTF
12	.	TRBV6-6	.	TRBJ2-3	TGTGCCAGCAGTTCGGAGGGAGATACGCAGTATTTT	CASSSEGDTQYF
15	.	TRBV28	.	TRBJ1-2	TGTGCCAGCTCCGACCCGCAGGGTCTAGGTTATGGCTACACCTTC	CASSDPQGLGYGYTF
13	.	TRBV19	.	TRBJ1-1	TGTGCCAGTAGTATAATCGGGGAGTTTGAAGCTTTCTTT	CASSIIGEFEAFF
15	TRBD1	TRBV27	.	TRBJ2-1	TGTGCCAGCAGTTTAAGTGACAGGGTAGGCAATGAGCAGTTCTTC	CASSLSDRVGNEQFF
12	.	TRBV28	.	TRBJ1-2	TGTGCCAGCAGCCGGGGTAGTACTGGCTACACCTTC	CASSRGSTGYTF
18	TRBD2	TRBV7-9	few	TRBJ2-1	TGTGCCAGCAAGCTTAAGTTGGGCGGGAGCTACTCCTACAATGAGCAGTTCTTC	CASKLKLGGSYSYNEQFF
16	TRBD1	TRBV5-5	.	TRBJ1-3	TGTGCCAGCAGACCCATTGACAGGGGGATTGGAAACACCATATATTTT	CASRPIDRGIGNTIYF
14	.	TRBV6-5	.	TRBJ1-5	TGTGCCAGCAGTTTATCACAGGTCAATCAGCCCCAGCATTTT	CASSLSQVNQPQHF
15	TRBD2	TRBV7-6	.	TRBJ2-1	TGTGCCAGCAGCTGGGGACTAGCGGCCTACAATGAGCAGTTCTTC	CASSWGLAAYNEQFF
14	TRBD2	TRBV5-1	.	TRBJ2-3	TGCGCCAGCCGGACTAGCGGGTACACAGATACGCAGTATTTT	CASRTSGYTDTQYF
14	TRBD2	TRBV3-1/TRBV3-2	few	TRBJ2-7	TGTGCCAGCAGCCGGGGGGGAATCACCTACGAGCAGTACTTC	CASSRGGITYEQYF
16	.	TRBV7-2	few	TRBJ2-1	TGTGCCAGCAGCTTGAACGGGGCCGGGACATTAAATGAGCAGTTCTTC	CASSLNGAGTLNEQFF
13	.	TRBV12-3/TRBV12-4	once	TRBJ2-7	TGTGCCAGCAGTTTAACTAACTCCTACGAGCAGTACTTC	CASSLTNSYEQYF
14	.	TRBV13	.	TRBJ1-2	TGTGCCAGCAGCTTTAACAGGAACAACTATGGCTACACCTTC	CASSFNRNNYGYTF
18	.	TRBV5-8	once	TRBJ1-5	TGTGCCAGCAGCTTGGGCCCCGGAGGGTTTGATAGCAATCAGCCCCAGCATTTT	CASSLGPGGFDSNQPQHF
16	TRBD1	TRBV4-3	.	TRBJ2-3	TGCGCCAGCAGCCAAGATCTAGGGGGCGTCACAGATACGCAGTATTTT	CASSQDLGGVTDTQYF
13	.	TRBV6-2/TRBV6-3	.	TRBJ1-1	TGTGCCAGCAGTGTTTTGAGGGACACTGAAGCTTTCTTT	CASSVLRDTEAFF
15	.	TRBV28	.	TRBJ2-7	TGTGCCAGCAGTTTAAGCCAGGGGAGCTCCTACGAGCAGTACTTC	CASSLSQGSSYEQYF
16	TRBD1	TRBV9	.	TRBJ2-5	TGTGCCAGCAGCTCCTTCCTGGGGACAGCCATAGAGACCCAGTACTTC	CASSSFLGTAIETQYF
14	TRBD2	TRBV6-5	.	TRBJ2-5	TGTGCCAGCAGTCCCCCCGGGCTAGCGGCGACCCAGTACTTC	CASSPPGLAATQYF
14	.	TRBV2	.	TRBJ1-1	TGTGCCAGCAGTGAAGTCGATGAGTGGACTGAAGCTTTCTTT	CASSEVDEWTEAFF
16	.	TRBV28	once	TRBJ1-3	TGTGCCAGCAGTGTAATCCGACAGGTCTCTGGAAACACCATATATTTT	CASSVIRQVSGNTIYF
13	TRBD1	TRBV11-1	.	TRBJ2-1	TGTGCCAGCAAGGAGAGGGGGCTGAATGAGCAGTTCTTC	CASKERGLNEQFF
15	.	TRBV19	.	TRBJ1-5	TGTGCCGGAGGAACAGGGATTTTTAGCAATCAGCCCCAGCATTTT	CAGGTGIFSNQPQHF
18	.	TRBV5-5	.	TRBJ1-3	TGTGCCAGCAGCTTGGTACAGGCCTATCTCAGCTCTGGAAACACCATATATTTT	CASSLVQAYLSSGNTIYF
13	.	TRBV9	once	TRBJ1-1	TGTGCCAGCAGCTACTCCCCCAACACTGAAGCTTTCTTT	CASSYSPNTEAFF
17	TRBD2	TRBV7-3	.	TRBJ2-5	TGTGCCAGCAGATCTAGCGGGAGTCCGATGAAGCAAGAGACCCAGTACTTC	CASRSSGSPMKQETQYF
14	TRBD1	TRBV19	.	TRBJ2-5	TGTGCCAGTAGTGCCGGGACAGAGAGAGAGACCCAGTACTTC	CASSAGTERETQYF
16	TRBD2	TRBV11-2	.	TRBJ2-1	TGTGCCAGCACCCAAAGGCTAGCGGGGATCTACAATGAGCAGTTCTTC	CASTQRLAGIYNEQFF
15	TRBD2	TRBV6-2/TRBV6-3	once	TRBJ2-1	TGTGCCAGCAGACCTAGCGGGAGGGCGCTCAATGAGCAGTTCTTC	CASRPSGRALNEQFF
13	.	TRBV24-1	.	TRBJ2-5	TGTGCCACCGCACACAGGGTCACGGAGACCCAGTACTTC	CATAHRVTETQYF
18	TRBD1	TRBV13	.	TRBJ2-1	TGTGCCAGCAGCATTTTTTACCCGGGACAGGCGACTTACAATGAGCAGTTCTTC	CASSIFYPGQATYNEQFF
16	.	TRBV19	.	TRBJ1-1	TGTGCCAGTACGGTAGGTAGGCACCCGGGGAACACTGAAGCTTTCTTT	CASTVGRHPGNTEAFF
14	TRBD1	TRBV24-1	.	TRBJ2-1	TGTGCCACCAGAGATCCGGGACAGGGCAATGAGCAGTTCTTC	CATRDPGQGNEQFF
14	TRBD1	TRBV7-8	.	TRBJ1-6	TGTGCCAGCAGCTGGGGACAGGGGAATTCACCCCTCCACTTT	CASSWGQGNSPLHF
14	.	TRBV9	.	TRBJ1-6	TGTGCCAGCAGCCCCGAGGGTGGAAATTCACCCCTCCACTTT	CASSPEGGNSPLHF
15	TRBD2	TRBV28	.	TRBJ2-2	TGTGCCAGCAGTTTCTTTCTAGCGGTCACCGGGGAGCTGTTTTTT	CASSFFLAVTGELFF
15	TRBD1	TRBV29-1	.	TRBJ1-4	TGCAGCGTTGACTTTAGGGACAGGGGAAAAGAAAAACTGTTTTTT	CSVDFRDRGKEKLFF
15	TRBD2	TRBV28	.	TRBJ2-1	TGTGCCAGCAGTTTGCGACTAGCGGCCCCCAATGAGCAGTTCTTC	CASSLRLAAPNEQFF
16	TRBD2	TRBV3-1/TRBV3-2	.	TRBJ2-1	TGTGCCAGCAGTTCCACTAGCGGGAGATCCTACAATGAGCAGTTCTTC	CASSSTSGRSYNEQFF
16	.	TRBV7-3	.	TRBJ2-1	TGTGCCAGCAGCTCCACCTCCATAGGACTTCAGAATGAGCAGTTCTTC	CASSSTSIGLQNEQFF
15	TRBD1	TRBV5-1	once	TRBJ1-6	TGCGCCAGCAGCCTGACGGGACAGGGGGATTCACCCCTCCACTTT	CASSLTGQGDSPLHF
15	TRBD1	TRBV18	.	TRBJ1-2	TGTGCCAGCTCACCCGACAGGGACCCACAACCGGGCTACACCTTC	CASSPDRDPQPGYTF
15	.	TRBV7-9	.	TRBJ2-7	TGTGCCAGCAGCCCCACGCGGGAAATCAGCTACGAGCAGTACTTC	CASSPTREISYEQYF